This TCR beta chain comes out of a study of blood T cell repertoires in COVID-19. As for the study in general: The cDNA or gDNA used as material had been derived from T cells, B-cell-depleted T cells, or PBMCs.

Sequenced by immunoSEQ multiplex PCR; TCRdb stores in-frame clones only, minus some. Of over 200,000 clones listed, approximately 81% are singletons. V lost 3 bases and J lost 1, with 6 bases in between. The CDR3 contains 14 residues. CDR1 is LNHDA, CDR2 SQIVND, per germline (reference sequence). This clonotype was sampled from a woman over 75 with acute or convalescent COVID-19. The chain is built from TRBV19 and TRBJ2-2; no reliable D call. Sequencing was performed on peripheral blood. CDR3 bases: TGTGCCAGTAGTATGTCGGGGAACACCGGGGAGCTGTTTTTT. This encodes CASSMSGNTGELFF. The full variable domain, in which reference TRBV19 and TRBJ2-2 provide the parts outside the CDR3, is DGGITQSPKYLFRKEGQNVTLSCEQNLNHDAMYWYRQDPGQGLRLIYYSQIVNDFQKGDIAEGYSVSREKKESFPLTVTSAQKNPTAFYLCASSMSGNTGELFFGEGSRLTVL.